Below are 2 T cell receptor beta chains sequenced from a single sample in a study of molecular identifiers for immune sequencing clone quantification. In TCRdb, the PCR reads were re-called with MiXCR into one record per CDR3 protein. The sample holds approximately 680,000 distinct CDR3 sequences, approximately 24% seen once. Input material: naive CD8+ T cells from blood, with Jurkat cell RNA spiked in. Subset described: FACS-sorted CD8+CD4-CCR7+CD45RA+ naive T cells. All receptors derive from a human donor in good health. Some libraries in this study had Jurkat cell RNA spiked in.

Regarding this clonotype: A much larger clone differs by one base, so this may be a read error. The chain couples TRBV20-1 to TRBJ2-7; tentatively, D is TRBD1 (5 bases). Germline CDR1 DFQATT, CDR2 SNEGSKA (reference sequence). The CDR3 is 15 residues long. CDR3 coding DNA: TGCAGTGCTAGAGCTCAAGGGGTTTCCTCCTACGAGCAGTCCTTC. Translation gives CSARAQGVSSYEQSF.

This clonotype was seen a few times. This chain's CDR3 is CASSHFSGEADTQYF. CDR3 DNA sequence: TGCGCCAGCAGCCACTTTAGCGGGGAGGCAGATACGCAGTATTTT. The chain recombines TRBV5-1 with TRBJ2-3; TRBD2 aligns across 8 bases. There are 15 residues in the CDR3. Looked up from germline, CDR1 is SGHRS and CDR2 is YFSETQ. V gave up 4 bases and J gave up 4 bases; unmatched junction bases: 8.